This T cell receptor (beta chain) was found in a study of shared T cell receptors in the human thymus. The ends lost 2 bases at V and 4 bases at J; junction bases unmatched: 3. Per the germline V gene, CDR1 is SGHDT and CDR2 is YYEEEE. The CDR3 has 13 amino acids. Sequencing used immunoSEQ multiplex PCR; TCRdb keeps in-frame clones, though not all of them. Of 600,000 or so clones in the sample, approximately 87% were seen once. These same data were also listed under a study on human thymus T cells.

The sequenced material came from thymocytes. The receptor comes from a boy less than two years old with a congenital heart defect. V and J are TRBV5-6 and TRBJ2-7, with 7 positions matching TRBD1. DNA for the CDR3: TGTGCCAGCAGCTTTGACAGGGCGTACGAGCAGTACTTC. Protein product: CASSFDRAYEQYF.